One sample yielded the 18 T cell receptor beta chains listed below, sequenced in a study of CD8+ T cells in alopecia areata. Treatment indicated: oral pan-JAK inhibitor, 5-10 mg twice daily. Investigators isolated RNA and reverse transcribed it into cDNA to act as the sequencing template. Profiled with immunoSEQ multiplex PCR; TCRdb holds only in-frame clones, not every one. The table lists under 150,000 clones, roughly four fifths of them singletons, with more than 20% in the top ten. Specimen: CD8+ T cells sorted from blood, collected at week 4, from a patient treated with tofacitinib. These receptors all come from a human donor with alopecia areata.

This chain joins TRBV5-1 and TRBJ2-7; 7 bases line up with TRBD1. The CDR3 loop spans 12 amino acids. J was trimmed by 5 bases and V by 2 bases; bases with no gene match: 1. CDR1 and CDR2 (germline): SGHRS, YFSETQ. Written as DNA, the CDR3 is TGCGCCAGCAGCTTCACAGGGGACGAGCAGTACTTC. The encoded protein is CASSFTGDEQYF.

This clone was recorded only once. The chain is built from TRBV2 and TRBJ2-7; TRBD1 is a possible D gene (5 bases). Per the germline V gene, CDR1 is SNHLY and CDR2 is FYNNEI. With 8 bases removed from V and 0 bases from J, the gap between germline ends came to 20 bases. The CDR3 runs to 16 residues. This CDR3 is CASVSQGVAGSYEQYF. In DNA, the CDR3 is TGTGCCAGCGTTTCCCAAGGGGTTGCTGGCTCCTACGAGCAGTACTTC.

This sequence joins TRBV6-6 and TRBJ2-5, with D possibly being TRBD2 (6 bases). The CDR3 has 15 residues. CDR1 is MNHNY and CDR2 is SVGAGI in the germline V gene (reference sequence). V was pared by 2 bases and J by 5 bases, with 15 bases between. This CDR3 is CASSYAGPLRETQYF. The CDR3 DNA is TGTGCCAGCAGTTACGCGGGACCCCTTCGGGAGACCCAGTACTTC.

The V call is TRBV7-9, the J call TRBJ1-5, with D possibly TRBD1 on 5 matching bases. V gave up 4 bases and J gave up 5 bases, with 24 bases separating them. Germline loops: CDR1 SEHNR, CDR2 FQNEAQ (reference sequence). This CDR3 comprises 18 residues. The CDR3 region is CASSSTRPGQGQYQPQHF. The CDR3 nucleotides are TGTGCCAGCAGCTCCACTCGTCCGGGGCAGGGTCAATATCAGCCCCAGCATTTT.

As to this clone: It is likely a read error, because the conserved phenylalanine at the end of the CDR3 is missing. No DNA is shown, since the ends of the CDR3 on it are uncertain; the CDR3 is the one TCRdb lists. The V and J genes are TRBV19 and TRBJ2-7. The length of the CDR3 is 11 amino acids, counting both ends. Germline V gene data show CDR1 as LNHDA and CDR2 as SQIVND (reference sequence). The chain's CDR3 is CASSTGTDIIL.

The V and J genes are TRBV19 and TRBJ2-1; a possible D gene is TRBD1 (6 bases). This CDR3 region has 11 residues. V lost 7 bases to trimming and J lost 12 bases, with 13 bases between them. The V gene's germline CDR1 is LNHDA and CDR2 SQIVND (reference sequence). CDR3 amino acids: CASTTGSWQFF. The CDR3 DNA sequence: TGTGCCAGTACCACAGGGTCGTGGCAGTTCTTC. Full variable domain (remainder filled in from reference TRBV19 and TRBJ2-1): DGGITQSPKYLFRKEGQNVTLSCEQNLNHDAMYWYRQDPGQGLRLIYYSQIVNDFQKGDIAEGYSVSREKKESFPLTVTSAQKNPTAFYLCASTTGSWQFFGPGTRLTVL.

The chain couples TRBV4-1 to TRBJ2-7; the D gene could be TRBD1 or TRBD2 (5 bases each). This CDR3 is built from 14 residues. CDR1 and CDR2 (germline): MGHRA, YSYEKL. V was trimmed by 0 bases and J by 5 bases, leaving 11 bases between them. The CDR3 DNA sequence: TGCGCCAGCAGCCAAGATGATCCGGGGCACGAGCAGTACTTC. Its translation: CASSQDDPGHEQYF.

The J gene is TRBJ2-5, the V gene TRBV27, with D possibly TRBD2 on 5 matching bases. Germline V gene sequence: CDR1 MNHEY, CDR2 SMNVEV (reference sequence). V was pared by 4 bases and J by 4 bases, with 10 bases between. This CDR3 has 13 amino acids. DNA of the CDR3: TGTGCCAGCAGTTCCCTAGGAGGAGAGACCCAGTACTTC. It encodes CASSSLGGETQYF.

The genes are TRBV5-4 and TRBJ2-5; D gene unclear. The germline gives CDR1 SGHNT, CDR2 YYREEE (reference sequence). CDR3 size: 13 residues. V was trimmed by 3 bases and J by 5 bases, leaving 11 bases between them. Here the CDR3 DNA reads TGTGCCAGCAGCTCCCATGAGGTGGAGACCCAGTACTTC. Its translation: CASSSHEVETQYF.

The V and J genes are TRBV12-5 and TRBJ2-7; D perhaps matches TRBD2 (5 bases). There are 12 residues in the CDR3. CDR1 and CDR2 from the germline V gene are LGHNT and FRNRAP. V was shortened by 2 bases and J by 5 bases, with 7 bases between the two germline ends. CDR3 protein: CASGLSGNEQYF. DNA of the CDR3: TGTGCTAGTGGTTTGTCGGGGAACGAGCAGTACTTC.

J is TRBJ2-7 and V is TRBV13, with D perhaps matching TRBD2 (5 bases). The CDR3 covers 15 residues. V lost 0 bases and J 0 bases, leaving 9 bases between the germline ends. CDR1 is PRHDT, CDR2 FYEKMQ, per germline (reference sequence). The CDR3 protein is CASSLGRGDSYEQYF. The CDR3 DNA reads as TGTGCCAGCAGCTTAGGCCGGGGTGACTCCTACGAGCAGTACTTC.

The V call is TRBV7-9, the J call TRBJ2-3; no clear D. Trimming pared 7 bases from V and 4 bases from J, leaving 6 bases between. In germline, CDR1 is SEHNR, CDR2 FQNEAQ (reference sequence). The CDR3 sequence is 11 residues long. CDR3 sequence (DNA): TGTGCCAGCATTGGTCCAGATACGCAGTATTTT. This encodes CASIGPDTQYF.

Only one count was recorded for this clone. The chain employs TRBV7-9 and TRBJ2-5; the match to TRBD2 covers 10 bases. The CDR3 is 16 amino acids. Per the germline V gene, CDR1 is SEHNR and CDR2 is FQNEAQ (reference sequence). V lost 1 base to trimming and J lost 5 bases; unmatched junction nucleotides: 7. DNA of the CDR3: TGTGCCAGCAGCTTAGTGTTCGGACTAGCGGAGGAGACCCAGTACTTC. This codes for CASSLVFGLAEETQYF.

The genes are TRBV5-4 and TRBJ2-5; D ambiguous. The CDR3 spans 13 residues. Trimming stripped 2 bases from V and 1 base from J, with 6 bases between. The V gene's germline CDR1 is SGHNT and CDR2 YYREEE (reference sequence). DNA for the CDR3: TGTGCCAGCAGCTTCTCGGGCCAAGAGACCCAGTACTTC. Its protein is CASSFSGQETQYF.

The rearrangement joins TRBV27 to TRBJ1-1; maybe TRBD1 (6 bases). V was shortened by 5 bases and J by 3 bases, with 19 bases between the two germline ends. The CDR3 runs 16 residues. Germline V gene lookup returns CDR1 MNHEY and CDR2 SMNVEV (reference sequence). The CDR3 loop reads CASSHRRGPRDTEAFF. The CDR3 DNA reads as TGTGCCAGCAGTCACCGGCGGGGGCCAAGGGACACTGAAGCTTTCTTT.

The V and J genes are TRBV7-9 and TRBJ1-2; 9 bases line up with TRBD1. This CDR3 comprises 14 residues. J lost 3 bases, V lost 4 bases, and 3 bases had no gene match. Germline lookup yields CDR1 SEHNR and CDR2 FQNEAQ (reference sequence). CDR3 amino acids: CASSSQGADYGYTF. CDR3 sequence (DNA): TGTGCCAGCAGCTCACAGGGGGCCGACTATGGCTACACCTTC.

This chain links TRBV4-1 with TRBJ2-1; TRBD2 might be the D (6 bases). The V gene's germline CDR1 is MGHRA and CDR2 YSYEKL. The CDR3 spans 17 residues. Deletions cut 3 bases from V and 2 bases from J, with 17 bases between. CDR3 protein: CASSQVVGGLTYNEQFF. The CDR3 nucleotides are TGCGCCAGCAGCCAGGTCGTGGGGGGACTTACCTACAATGAGCAGTTCTTC.

This clone occurred a few times. Other DNA sequences from this sample encode an identical CDR3 as well. This sequence joins TRBV19 and TRBJ2-1; D is undetermined. CDR3 size: 11 residues. Germline-derived CDR1 and CDR2 are LNHDA and SQIVND (reference sequence). The ends were cut back, 1 base at V and 6 bases at J, with 1 base in the middle. CDR3 in DNA: TGTGCCAGTAGTATAGGCAATGAGCAGTTCTTC. It specifies CASSIGNEQFF.